Below, 29 T cell receptor beta chains from the same sample are listed, as sequenced in a study of blood T cells in healthy people across ages. Then a second PCR, running roughly 7 to 11 cycles, was carried out with a sample-barcoded 5' primer and a J-beta primer mix. In TCRdb, the 5' RACE reads were re-called with MiXCR into one record per CDR3 protein. The sample lists around 1,800,000 distinct CDR3 sequences; 35% to 50% were seen once. Sequenced input: blood. All receptors derive from a human donor in good health.

This clonotype was seen only a few times. V and J are TRBV29-1 and TRBJ2-1, with 9 bases identical to TRBD2. Germline V gene lookup returns CDR1 SQVTM and CDR2 ANQGSEA. V trimming: 5 bases; J trimming: 5 bases; junction bases outside the gene matches: 7. CDR3 length equals 14 residues. The CDR3 is CSVRSGRSHNEQFF. CDR3 coding DNA: TGCAGCGTTCGTAGCGGGAGATCCCACAATGAGCAGTTCTTC.

This clonotype was seen more than once but under ten times. V gene TRBV27 combines with J gene TRBJ2-1; TRBD2 agrees at 15 bases. The CDR3 is 19 residues long. Per the germline V gene, CDR1 is MNHEY and CDR2 is SMNVEV (reference sequence). The trim removed 4 bases at V and 3 bases at J, leaving 10 bases unmatched. The CDR3 sequence: CASSSYFMGLAGGYNEQFF. Here the CDR3 DNA reads TGTGCCAGCAGTTCCTATTTTATGGGACTAGCGGGGGGCTACAATGAGCAGTTCTTC.

The chain combines TRBV27 with TRBJ2-7; tentative D call: TRBD2 (6 bases). The length of the CDR3 is 15 residues. CDR1 is MNHEY, CDR2 SMNVEV, per germline (reference sequence). V was cut by 4 bases and J by 4 bases, with 17 bases left in between. The CDR3 DNA is TGTGCCAGCAGTTACGGGACTGCCCCAGGGTACGAGCAGTACTTC. The encoded protein is CASSYGTAPGYEQYF.

This chain joins TRBV7-3 and TRBJ2-5; maybe TRBD1 (6 bases). This CDR3 is 15 amino acids long. Germline loops: CDR1 SGHTA, CDR2 FQGTGA. Trimming stripped 3 bases from V and 5 bases from J, with 16 bases between. This CDR3 reads CASSLVPGTPETQYF. The CDR3 DNA reads TGTGCCAGCAGCTTGGTCCCAGGGACACCTGAGACCCAGTACTTC.

This clonotype was detected a few times. CDR3 sequence (DNA): TGTGCCAGCAGCAAGACCTACTATGGCTACACCTTC. Protein sequence: CASSKTYYGYTF. The chain is built from TRBV11-2 and TRBJ1-2; D remains ambiguous. The V gene lost 5 bases and the J gene lost 3 bases, with 7 bases spanning the gap. The germline CDR1 and CDR2 sequences are SGHAT and FQNNGV. The CDR3 extends over 12 amino acids.

In this sample, this clonotype turned up a few times. The chain has TRBV4-3 and TRBJ1-1, with D unclear. With 10 bases removed from V and 0 bases from J, the gap between germline ends came to 12 bases. The germline V gene has CDR1 LGHNA and CDR2 YSLEER. The CDR3 covers 13 residues. The CDR3 region has the DNA TGCGCCACATCCTCAGGCATGAACACTGAAGCTTTCTTT. Translating gives CATSSGMNTEAFF.

This clonotype was seen a handful of times. The rearrangement links TRBV7-2 to TRBJ1-1; D is ambiguous. With 2 bases removed from V and 4 bases from J, the gap between germline ends came to 17 bases. This CDR3 comprises 16 residues. Germline values: CDR1 SGHTA, CDR2 FQGNSA. CDR3 protein: CASSLTFGGSGTEAFF. The CDR3 DNA reads TGTGCCAGCAGCTTAACTTTCGGTGGCTCAGGCACTGAAGCTTTCTTT. The full variable domain, its missing parts supplied by reference TRBV7-2 and TRBJ1-1, is GAGVSQSPSNKVTEKGKDVELRCDPISGHTALYWYRQSLGQGLEFLIYFQGNSAPDKSGLPSDRFSAERTGGSVSTLTIQRTQQEDSAVYLCASSLTFGGSGTEAFFGQGTRLTVV.

In this sample, this clonotype turned up a few times. The chain recombines TRBV29-1 with TRBJ2-1; 8 positions agree with TRBD1. Germline V gives CDR1 SQVTM, CDR2 ANQGSEA. Trimming cost V 2 bases and J 8 bases; bases outside gene matches: 8. The CDR3 consists of 14 residues. The DNA of the CDR3 is TGCAGCGTTGAATTGGCAGGGGGCTTGGATGAGCAGTTCTTC. Translating gives CSVELAGGLDEQFF.

Details on this clonotype: Since a much larger clone is just one base distant, this may be a read error. This rearrangement joins TRBV28 to TRBJ2-7, with a weak D call TRBD1 (6 bases). CDR3 length: 12 amino acids. Germline CDR1 is MDHEN and CDR2 is SYDVKM. Trimming took 4 bases from V and 5 from J, leaving 9 bases between them. CDR3 sequence reads: CASSYRDHEQYF. In DNA, the CDR3 is TGTGCCAGCAGTTACAGGGACCACGAGCAGTACTTC.

The chain couples TRBV4-1 to TRBJ1-1; 8 bases match TRBD1. Germline V gene sequence: CDR1 MGHRA, CDR2 YSYEKL. The CDR3 loop spans 14 amino acids. V lost 0 bases, J lost 6 bases, and 3 bases stayed unmatched. The CDR3 is CASSQEDRGAEAFF. The DNA of the CDR3 is TGCGCCAGCAGCCAAGAAGACAGGGGCGCTGAAGCTTTCTTT.

This clonotype was counted between two and nine times. This sequence joins TRBV20-1 and TRBJ2-5; 7 bases align to TRBD2. The V gene's germline CDR1 is DFQATT and CDR2 SNEGSKA (reference sequence). The CDR3 extends over 13 amino acids. Unmatched junction bases numbered 5, after V lost 4 bases and J lost 3 bases. The CDR3, as DNA: TGCAGTGCTATGGCTAGCGGAAAAGAGACCCAGTACTTC. This codes for CSAMASGKETQYF.

This clonotype was detected only a few times. The V and J genes are TRBV20-1 and TRBJ1-2, with 7 bases that match TRBD1. J gave up 5 bases and V 3 bases, and 15 bases lay outside the gene matches. The CDR3 spans 16 residues. Germline V lookup: CDR1 DFQATT, CDR2 SNEGSKA (reference sequence). The CDR3 reads CSASEGALSEVYGYTF. The CDR3 region has the DNA TGCAGTGCTAGTGAGGGGGCGCTGAGCGAGGTTTATGGCTACACCTTC.

This clonotype was observed many times. V is TRBV10-3 and J is TRBJ2-7; tentatively, D is TRBD1 or TRBD2 (5 bases each). The germline gives CDR1 ENHRY, CDR2 SYGVKD. This CDR3 comprises 15 residues. Deletions cut 6 bases from V and 0 bases from J, with 15 bases between. CDR3 amino acids: CAIRDTGRSSYEQYF. The CDR3 DNA is TGTGCCATCAGGGACACGGGAAGAAGCTCCTACGAGCAGTACTTC.

This clonotype was recorded a few times. This chain connects TRBV10-2 to TRBJ1-4; 8 positions agree with TRBD1. The CDR3 has 14 residues. The germline gives CDR1 WSHSY, CDR2 SAAADI. V lost 8 bases and J lost 7; bases outside the gene matches: 9. The CDR3 sequence: CASGFGQGPEKLFF. The CDR3 bases are TGCGCCAGCGGATTCGGACAGGGCCCTGAAAAACTGTTTTTT.

The table lists this clonotype with a count of one. The chain uses TRBV5-1 and TRBJ2-3; tentative D call: TRBD2 (5 bases). Trimming removed 0 bases at V and 2 bases at J, with 10 bases between. The CDR3 spans 15 residues. Germline V gene lookup returns CDR1 SGHRS and CDR2 YFSETQ. The CDR3 loop reads CASSLGIGNTDTQYF. CDR3 coding DNA: TGCGCCAGCAGCTTGGGGATCGGGAACACAGATACGCAGTATTTT.

This clonotype turned up a few times. V and J are TRBV7-6 and TRBJ1-1; possible D gene TRBD1, 5 bases. CDR1 is SGHVS, CDR2 FNYEAQ, per germline. V was shortened by 5 bases and J by 8 bases, with 12 bases between the two germline ends. The CDR3 is made up of 12 amino acids. Here the CDR3 reads CASSTGPEEAFF. The CDR3 region has the DNA TGTGCCAGCAGCACAGGACCGGAAGAAGCTTTCTTT.

This sequence joins TRBV5-1 and TRBJ2-7; no clear D gene. The DNA end is more similar to TRBJ2-5, so the J call may be wrong. The CDR3 runs to 12 residues. Germline values: CDR1 SGHRS, CDR2 YFSETQ. The DNA for the CDR3 is TGCGCCAGCAGCTTGAATTTGGGGACCCAGTACTTC. Its protein product is CASSLNLGTQYF.

The chain couples TRBV6-5 to TRBJ2-1, with 9 bases lining up with TRBD2. The length of the CDR3 is 15 residues. Germline V gene lookup returns CDR1 MNHEY and CDR2 SVGAGI. Trimming took 8 bases from V and 4 from J; bases not matched to a gene: 9. The CDR3 spells CASGLAGAQYNEQFF. CDR3 bases: TGTGCCAGCGGGTTAGCGGGGGCGCAATACAATGAGCAGTTCTTC.

This clonotype has a handful of counts. CDR3 bases: TGTGCCAGCAGCCCGAAATGGACTAGCGGGGTATCCAATGAGCAGTTCTTC. Amino acids: CASSPKWTSGVSNEQFF. The chain carries TRBV4-2 and TRBJ2-1, with TRBD2 identical over 12 bases. CDR3 size: 17 residues. Germline V lookup: CDR1 LGHNA, CDR2 YNFKEQ. Trimming cost V 4 bases and J 6 bases; bases outside gene matches: 10.

Remarks on this clonotype: The junction does not match germline at one end; this may be a read error. V and J are TRBV3-1 and TRBJ2-7; 8 nucleotides line up with TRBD1. The CDR3 loop spans 16 amino acids. The germline gives CDR1 LGHDT, CDR2 YNNKEL (reference sequence). The CDR3 nucleotides are TGCGCCAGCAGCCTGAGGGACGGGACAGGTTCCTACGAGCAGTACTTC. Protein product: CASSLRDGTGSYEQYF.

The genes are TRBV27 and TRBJ1-3; D is ambiguous. The CDR3 length is 14 residues. Deletions cut 5 bases from V and 0 bases from J, with 8 bases between. The germline V gene encodes CDR1 MNHEY and CDR2 SMNVEV (reference sequence). CDR3 sequence reads: CASSVASSGNTIYF. The CDR3 DNA follows: TGTGCCAGCAGTGTTGCCAGCTCTGGAAACACCATATATTTT.

This clonotype was found a few times. An end of the junction differs from the germline gene, which may be a read error. The V gene is TRBV6-2 or TRBV6-3, the J gene TRBJ1-1; weak D call: TRBD1 (6 bases). This CDR3 region has 13 residues. Germline V gene data show CDR1 as MNHEY and CDR2 as SVGEGT. The CDR3 DNA reads as TGTGCCGGCAGTTACAGGGCTAACACTGAAGCTTTCTTT. Residues: CAGSYRANTEAFF.

There are a few counts of this clonotype. This chain connects TRBV6-5 to TRBJ2-7; D ambiguous. The J call is doubtful: the DNA matches TRBJ2-5 better. Germline lookup yields CDR1 MNHEY and CDR2 SVGAGI. The CDR3 is 17 amino acids. The CDR3 sequence: CASSYSLDWGYRKTQYF. In DNA form, the CDR3 reads TGTGCCAGCAGTTACTCTTTAGACTGGGGTTATCGGAAGACCCAGTACTTC.

The table lists this clonotype with many counts. This rearrangement joins TRBV15 to TRBJ2-5; possibly TRBD2 for D (5 bases). CDR1 is LNHNV and CDR2 is YYDKDF in the germline V gene (reference sequence). Trimming pared 3 bases from V and 4 bases from J, leaving 9 bases between. The CDR3 length is 13 residues. CDR3 protein: CATSRDFSETQYF. CDR3 coding DNA: TGTGCCACCAGCAGGGACTTTTCAGAGACCCAGTACTTC.

The gene calls are TRBV7-2 and TRBJ2-3; TRBD1 is a possible D gene (6 bases). Between the trimmed V and J ends, which lost 5 bases and 0 bases, there was a span of 12 bases. Germline values: CDR1 SGHTA, CDR2 FQGNSA. There are 15 residues in the CDR3. The CDR3 nucleotides read TGTGCCAGCAGCCATAGGACAGATAGCACAGATACGCAGTATTTT. The encoded protein is CASSHRTDSTDTQYF.

CDR3 nucleotides: TGTGCCACCAGCAGAGGAGGATCTTCACTTAATAGCAATCAGCCCCAGCATTTT. Protein product: CATSRGGSSLNSNQPQHF. The V call is TRBV15, the J call TRBJ1-5; D is unclear. The CDR3 runs 18 residues. V lost 1 base and J lost 0, with 16 bases in between. Per the germline V gene, CDR1 is LNHNV and CDR2 is YYDKDF (reference sequence). Full variable domain (missing parts from reference TRBV15 and TRBJ1-5): DAMVIQNPRYQVTQFGKPVTLSCSQTLNHNVMYWYQQKSSQAPKLLFHYYDKDFNNEADTPDNFQSRRPNTSFCFLDIRSPGLGDTAMYLCATSRGGSSLNSNQPQHFGDGTRLSIL.

This clonotype was picked up a small number of times. The rearrangement joins TRBV7-3 to TRBJ2-1; D possibly matches TRBD1 or TRBD2 (5 bases each). The CDR3 runs to 17 residues. Trimming took 1 base from V and 1 from J, leaving 14 bases between them. Looked up from germline, CDR1 is SGHTA and CDR2 is FQGTGA. The CDR3 nucleotides read TGTGCCAGCAGCTTAATTGGGACGGGGTCGTCCTACAATGAGCAGTTCTTC. This gives the protein CASSLIGTGSSYNEQFF.

As DNA, the CDR3 is TGTGCCAGCAGCCAAGATATGACACTAGCCCAAGAGACCCAGTACTTC. This gives the protein CASSQDMTLAQETQYF. The V gene is TRBV3-1, the J gene TRBJ2-5; perhaps TRBD2 as D (6 bases). Trimming stripped 0 bases from V and 1 base from J, with 12 bases between. In germline, CDR1 is LGHDT, CDR2 YNNKEL (reference sequence). The CDR3 spans 16 residues.

This clonotype turned up a few times. The chain uses TRBV29-1 and TRBJ2-3; 11 bases agree with TRBD1. The CDR3 loop spans 14 amino acids. Unmatched junction bases numbered 3, after V lost 2 bases and J lost 5 bases. Per germline, CDR1 SQVTM and CDR2 ANQGSEA. The CDR3 sequence: CSVERTGGEDTQYF. CDR3 coding DNA: TGCAGCGTTGAACGGACAGGGGGCGAAGATACGCAGTATTTT.